This T cell receptor (beta chain) was sequenced during a study of blood T cell repertoires in COVID-19. Study context: COVID-19 samples, acute and convalescent, were from the United States, Italy and Spain. The cDNA or gDNA used as material had been derived from T cells, B-cell-depleted T cells, or PBMCs.

The CDR3 is 16 residues long. Germline V gives CDR1 MNHEY, CDR2 SMNVEV (reference sequence). J lost 5 bases, V lost 2 bases, and 9 bases had no gene match. As processed by the authors: It was from reference gene primer amplification that nucleated cell counts were estimated. The repertoire was sequenced with immunoSEQ multiplex PCR; TCRdb's copy has only in-frame clones and lacks some. V and J calls and clone size are copied from that table; D and trimming were computed from the DNA. Among some 46,000 clones listed, 87% were seen once. The sequencing input was peripheral blood. The rearrangement joins TRBV27 to TRBJ2-3; TRBD2 matches at 8 bases. The receptor was derived from a human donor in a cohort sampled during active COVID-19. This chain's CDR3 is CASSLRSGGPGDTQYF. The CDR3 nucleotides are TGTGCCAGCAGTTTAAGGTCGGGAGGGCCTGGAGATACGCAGTATTTT.